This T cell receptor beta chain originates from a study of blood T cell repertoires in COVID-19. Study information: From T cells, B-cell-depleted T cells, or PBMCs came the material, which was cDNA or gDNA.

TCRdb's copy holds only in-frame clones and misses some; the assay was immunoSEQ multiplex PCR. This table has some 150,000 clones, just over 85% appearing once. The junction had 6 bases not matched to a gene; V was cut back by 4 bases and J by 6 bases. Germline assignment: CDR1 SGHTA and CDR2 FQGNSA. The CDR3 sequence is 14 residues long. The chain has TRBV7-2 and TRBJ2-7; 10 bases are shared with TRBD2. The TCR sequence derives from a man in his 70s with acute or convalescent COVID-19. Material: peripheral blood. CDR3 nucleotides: TGTGCCAGCAGCTCTCTAGCGGGAGTATCCGAGCAGTACTTC. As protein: CASSSLAGVSEQYF.